This T cell receptor (beta chain) appears in the sequencing data of a study of blood T cell repertoires in COVID-19. About the research overall: The origin of the acute and convalescent COVID-19 samples was the United States, Italy and Spain.

Per the original data handling: Cell counts per sample came from amplifying reference gene primers. Sequencing used immunoSEQ multiplex PCR; TCRdb keeps in-frame clones, though not all of them. V and J calls and clone size come straight from that table; D and trimming were deduced from the DNA. Here the sample spans fewer than 450,000 clones, roughly 88% being singletons. Participants, 18 to 89 years old, spanned approximately 26 US areas. Researchers sorted participants into cohorts using their self-reported clinical history. The trim removed 5 bases at V and 10 bases at J, leaving 11 bases unmatched. CDR1 LNHDA and CDR2 SQIVND come from the germline V gene (reference sequence). The CDR3 extends over 14 amino acids.

The source of this sequence is a woman in her thirties or forties with acute COVID-19. The V call is TRBV19, the J call TRBJ1-2, with TRBD1 matching over 9 bases. The sequenced sample consisted of PBMCs or T cells enriched from blood (not recorded which). The chain's CDR3 is CASSLQDRGETYTF. Here the CDR3 DNA reads TGTGCCAGTAGTCTCCAGGACAGGGGAGAGACCTACACCTTC.